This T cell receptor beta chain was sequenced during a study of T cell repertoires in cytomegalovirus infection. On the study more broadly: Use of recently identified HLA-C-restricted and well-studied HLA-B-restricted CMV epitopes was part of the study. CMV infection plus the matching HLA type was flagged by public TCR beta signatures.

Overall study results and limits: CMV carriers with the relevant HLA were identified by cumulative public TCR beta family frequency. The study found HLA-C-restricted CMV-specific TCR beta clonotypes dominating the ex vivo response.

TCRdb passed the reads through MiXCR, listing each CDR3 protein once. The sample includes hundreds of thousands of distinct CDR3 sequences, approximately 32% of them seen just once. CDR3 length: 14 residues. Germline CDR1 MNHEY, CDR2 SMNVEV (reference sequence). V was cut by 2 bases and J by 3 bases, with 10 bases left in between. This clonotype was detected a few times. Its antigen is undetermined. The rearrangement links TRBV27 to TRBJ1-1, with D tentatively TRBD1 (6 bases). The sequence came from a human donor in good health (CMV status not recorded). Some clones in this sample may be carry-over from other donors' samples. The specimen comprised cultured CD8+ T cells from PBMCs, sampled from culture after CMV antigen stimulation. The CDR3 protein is CASSLGGQDTEAFF. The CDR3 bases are TGTGCCAGCAGTTTAGGGGGGCAGGACACTGAAGCTTTCTTT.